This is a list of T cell receptor beta chains from one sample in a study of T-cell memory formation after mild COVID-19. TCRdb called the 5' RACE reads again in MiXCR, with one record for every CDR3 protein. The data show roughly 190,000 distinct CDR3 sequences, about 11% seen once. The sequenced sample was PBMCs or a T cell subset sorted from them (not recorded which). The receptors come from a young man who had mild COVID-19 (a few samples of this study predate the infection). Cell type and time point are not known. Each CDR3 is given with its conserved first and last residue. The D gene is left open where the match is weak. A clone size is listed for some rows: how often the clone was seen (once, few, many), or a class if it is expanded.

D	V	J	size	length	CDR3	DNA
NA	TRBV10-3	TRBJ1-2	few	15	CAISGGKGPFYGYTF	TGTGCCATCAGTGGAGGGAAAGGGCCCTTCTATGGCTACACCTTC
NA	TRBV20-1	TRBJ1-3	many	12	CSAQLQGTAIYF	TGCAGTGCGCAATTACAGGGAACCGCCATATATTTT
NA	TRBV6-5	TRBJ2-2	few	15	CASSNDRGGAGELFF	TGTGCCAGCAGTAACGACAGGGGAGGGGCCGGGGAGCTGTTTTTT
NA	TRBV27	TRBJ2-5	NA	14	CASRGESSQETQYF	TGTGCCAGCAGGGGAGAGAGCAGTCAAGAGACCCAGTACTTC
NA	TRBV14	TRBJ2-3	NA	14	CASSQDVQGDTQYF	TGTGCCAGCAGCCAAGACGTACAGGGAGATACGCAGTATTTT
NA	TRBV7-2	TRBJ1-6	NA	15	CASSVPSRGNSPLHF	TGTGCCAGCAGCGTACCCTCCCGGGGAAATTCACCCCTCCACTTT
NA	TRBV5-1	TRBJ2-3	NA	14	CASSPREGPDTQYF	TGCGCCAGCAGCCCAAGAGAGGGTCCAGATACGCAGTATTTT
TRBD1	TRBV12-3/TRBV12-4	TRBJ1-2	few	15	CASSPTTGGNYGYTF	TGTGCCAGCAGCCCCACGACAGGGGGGAACTATGGCTACACCTTC
TRBD2	TRBV3-1	TRBJ2-5	few	16	CASSQGASGGGETQYF	TGTGCCAGCAGCCAAGGGGCTAGCGGGGGGGGAGAGACCCAGTACTTC
TRBD1	TRBV6-6	TRBJ2-2	few	16	CASSYPGQGYGGELFF	TGTGCCAGCAGTTACCCGGGACAGGGGTACGGCGGGGAGCTGTTTTTT
NA	TRBV5-1	TRBJ1-2	few	16	CASRLNGGDFNYGYTF	TGCGCCAGCAGACTCAATGGGGGGGACTTTAACTATGGCTACACCTTC
NA	TRBV5-1	TRBJ2-3	few	14	CASSPQSGTDTQYF	TGCGCCAGCAGCCCCCAGTCCGGCACAGATACGCAGTATTTT
NA	TRBV5-1	TRBJ1-1	few	13	CASSPTDNTEAFF	TGCGCCAGCAGCCCGACTGACAACACTGAAGCTTTCTTT